This T cell receptor (beta chain) originates from a study of CD8+ T cells in alopecia areata. The wider study: Affected scalp percentage gauged treated patients' severity. Study results and caveats: Clonality in lesional scalp, especially alopecia totalis/universalis, exceeded that of normal scalp. Expanded CD8+ clones among the top 100, as well as scalp clonality, were significantly decreased by tofacitinib. Tissue-resident alphabeta T cells belonging to normal skin likewise get sequenced within scalp specimens.

RNA extraction and reverse transcription yielded cDNA as sequencing template. Using immunoSEQ multiplex PCR, the repertoire was profiled, and TCRdb retains in-frame clones only, with some absent. The table shows approximately 210,000 clones, with 50% to 75% occurring only once. A single count supports this clone. Its antigen is not known. Documented treatment: oral pan-JAK inhibitor, 5-10 mg twice daily. With V trimmed by 6 bases and J by 0 bases, 1 base remained unmatched. CDR1 and CDR2 (germline): SQVTM, ANQGSEA. CDR3 length: 13 residues. Source: CD4+ T cells sorted from blood, taken at week 4, from a patient treated with tofacitinib. The clonotype originates from a human donor with alopecia areata. The rearrangement joins TRBV29-1 to TRBJ1-5, with 8 bases aligning to TRBD1. The CDR3 region has the DNA TGCAGCGTCACAGGGGGTAGCAATCAGCCCCAGCATTTT. This codes for CSVTGGSNQPQHF.